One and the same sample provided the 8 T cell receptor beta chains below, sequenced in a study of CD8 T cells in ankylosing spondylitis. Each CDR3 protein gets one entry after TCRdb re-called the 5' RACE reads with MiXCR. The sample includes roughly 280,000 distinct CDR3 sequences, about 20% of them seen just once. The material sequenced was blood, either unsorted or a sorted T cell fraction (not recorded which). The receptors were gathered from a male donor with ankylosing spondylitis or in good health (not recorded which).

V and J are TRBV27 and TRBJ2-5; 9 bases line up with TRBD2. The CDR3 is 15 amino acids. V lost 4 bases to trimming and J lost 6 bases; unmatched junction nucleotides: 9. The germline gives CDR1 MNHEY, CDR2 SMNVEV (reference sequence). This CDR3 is CASSWLAGDLKTQYF. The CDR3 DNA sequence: TGTGCCAGCAGTTGGTTAGCGGGGGATCTAAAGACCCAGTACTTC.

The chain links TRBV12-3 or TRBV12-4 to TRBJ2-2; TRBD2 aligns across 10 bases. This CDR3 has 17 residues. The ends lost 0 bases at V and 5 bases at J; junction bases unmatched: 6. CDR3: CASSLAPLAGETGELFF. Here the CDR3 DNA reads TGTGCCAGCAGTTTAGCGCCCCTAGCGGGAGAAACCGGGGAGCTGTTTTTT.

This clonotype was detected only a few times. The CDR3 nucleotides are TGTGCCAGCACAATACATAGCGGGGAGCTGTTTTTT. Protein sequence: CASTIHSGELFF. This chain joins TRBV7-9 and TRBJ2-2; D not certain. The CDR3 spans 12 residues. V gave up 7 bases and J gave up 7 bases, with 10 bases separating them. Germline V gene lookup returns CDR1 SEHNR and CDR2 FQNEAQ (reference sequence).

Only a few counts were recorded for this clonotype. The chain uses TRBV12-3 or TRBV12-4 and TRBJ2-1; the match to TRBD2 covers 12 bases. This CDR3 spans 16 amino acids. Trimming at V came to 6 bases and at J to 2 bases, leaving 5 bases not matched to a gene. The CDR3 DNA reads TGTGCCAGCAGACCCGGACTAGCGGGAACCTACAATGAGCAGTTCTTC. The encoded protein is CASRPGLAGTYNEQFF.

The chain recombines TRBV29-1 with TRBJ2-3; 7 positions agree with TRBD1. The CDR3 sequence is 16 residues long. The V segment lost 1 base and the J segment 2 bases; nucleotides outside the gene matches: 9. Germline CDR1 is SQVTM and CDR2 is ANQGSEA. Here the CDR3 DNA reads TGCAGCGTTGAAGGAATCAGGGGGTTGAACACAGATACGCAGTATTTT. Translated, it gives CSVEGIRGLNTDTQYF.

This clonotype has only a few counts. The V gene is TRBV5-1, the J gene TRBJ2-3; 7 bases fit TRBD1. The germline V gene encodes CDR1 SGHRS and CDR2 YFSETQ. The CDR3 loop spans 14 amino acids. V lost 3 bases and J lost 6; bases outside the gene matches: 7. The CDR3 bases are TGCGCCAGCAGCTCGGACAGGCTGGGGGATACGCAGTATTTT. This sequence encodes CASSSDRLGDTQYF.

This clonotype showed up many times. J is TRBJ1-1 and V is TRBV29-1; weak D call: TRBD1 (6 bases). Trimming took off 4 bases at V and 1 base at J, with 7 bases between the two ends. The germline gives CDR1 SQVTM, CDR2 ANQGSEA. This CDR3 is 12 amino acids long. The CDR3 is CSVGQANTEAFF. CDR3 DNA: TGCAGCGTTGGACAGGCGAACACTGAAGCTTTCTTT.

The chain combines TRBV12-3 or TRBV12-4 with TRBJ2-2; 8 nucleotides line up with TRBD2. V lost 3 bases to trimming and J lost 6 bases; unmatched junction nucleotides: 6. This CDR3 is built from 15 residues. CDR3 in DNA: TGTGCCAGCAGTTTTTCTCCGGGAGGGCCCGGGGAGCTGTTTTTT. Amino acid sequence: CASSFSPGGPGELFF.